The 10 T cell receptor beta chains given below trace back to one sample, sequenced in a study of blood T cell repertoires in COVID-19. TCRdb's copy holds only in-frame clones and misses some; the assay was immunoSEQ multiplex PCR. This sample yields approximately 180,000 clones, of which more than 80% are seen a single time; 10% to 15% belongs to the top ten. What was sequenced was peripheral blood. The receptor set was obtained from an elderly woman with COVID-19, enrolled during active disease.

The rearrangement joins TRBV28 to TRBJ1-1; TRBD1 matches at 8 bases. The CDR3 extends over 16 amino acids. After removal of 5 bases from V and 3 bases from J, the junction contained 11 bases not matched to a gene. The V gene's germline CDR1 is MDHEN and CDR2 SYDVKM. This chain's CDR3 is CASSSHGQGRYTEAFF. The CDR3 DNA follows: TGTGCCAGCAGTAGCCACGGACAGGGCCGATACACTGAAGCTTTCTTT.

The CDR3 bases are TGCGCCAGCAGCTGGGGACTAGCGGGGGGATACAATGAGCAGTTCTTC. The encoded protein is CASSWGLAGGYNEQFF. The rearrangement joins TRBV5-1 to TRBJ2-1, with TRBD2 matching over 15 bases. Germline V gene data show CDR1 as SGHRS and CDR2 as YFSETQ. CDR3 length equals 16 residues. The V segment lost 3 bases and the J segment 4 bases; nucleotides outside the gene matches: 2.

This chain links TRBV6-2 or TRBV6-3 with TRBJ1-5; 11 bases are a match to TRBD1. J gave up 4 bases and V 4 bases, and 6 bases lay outside the gene matches. The CDR3 contains 16 residues. CDR1 is MNHEY and CDR2 is SVGEGT in the germline V gene. The CDR3 DNA sequence: TGTGCCAGCAGTTGGACAGGGGGCGTCGGTAATCAGCCCCAGCATTTT. This gives the protein CASSWTGGVGNQPQHF.

This clone was observed a few times. The rearrangement uses TRBV7-9 and TRBJ2-1, with D possibly being TRBD2 (6 bases). The CDR3 contains 15 residues. Trimming removed 5 bases from V and 5 bases from J, with 16 bases in between. Looked up from germline, CDR1 is SEHNR and CDR2 is FQNEAQ (reference sequence). CDR3 coding DNA: TGTGCCAGCAGCACCGCTCCGGGACTTCACAATGAGCAGTTCTTC. This encodes CASSTAPGLHNEQFF. Looking up the rest from reference TRBV7-9 and TRBJ2-1 gives the full variable domain: DTGVSQNPRHKITKRGQNVTFRCDPISEHNRLYWYRQTLGQGPEFLTYFQNEAQLEKSRLLSDRFSAERPKGSFSTLEIQRTEQGDSAMYLCASSTAPGLHNEQFFGPGTRLTVL.

In this sample, this clone turned up once. This chain joins TRBV19 and TRBJ2-6; 10 positions agree with TRBD1. V shed 4 bases, J shed 12 bases, and the junction held 6 bases outside the gene matches. The CDR3 contains 14 residues. The germline gives CDR1 LNHDA, CDR2 SQIVND (reference sequence). The CDR3 loop reads CASSTQGTGVVLTF. The CDR3 nucleotides are TGTGCCAGTAGTACCCAAGGGACAGGGGTCGTCCTGACTTTC.

The rearrangement uses TRBV14 and TRBJ1-1; TRBD1 matches 8 bases. V shed 4 bases and J 1 base; nucleotides not matched to a gene: 5. CDR1 and CDR2 from the germline V gene are SGHDN and FVKESK. The CDR3 totals 15 residues. The CDR3 DNA reads as TGTGCCAGCAGCCCGAGGACAGGGTGGAACACTGAAGCTTTCTTT. As protein: CASSPRTGWNTEAFF.

This chain joins TRBV4-1 and TRBJ1-2; D is perhaps TRBD1 (6 bases). The length of the CDR3 is 14 residues. The V gene lost 4 bases and the J gene lost 5 bases, with 14 bases spanning the gap. Germline V CDR1 and CDR2: MGHRA, YSYEKL. CDR3 in DNA: TGCGCCAGCAGCCGACTAAGAACAGGGTATGGCTACACCTTC. Protein: CASSRLRTGYGYTF.

The rearrangement uses TRBV4-3 and TRBJ1-2; D is possibly TRBD1 (6 bases). The germline CDR1 and CDR2 sequences are LGHNA and YSLEER. Trimming shortened V by 7 bases and J by 8 bases, and 20 bases separated the two germline ends. The CDR3 is 14 amino acids. CDR3 nucleotides: TGCGCCAGCACCATAAGACGGGGTACAGGGGGCTACACCTTC. Its translation: CASTIRRGTGGYTF.

V and J are TRBV9 and TRBJ2-1; 8 nucleotides agree with TRBD2. This CDR3 comprises 14 residues. J lost 7 bases, V lost 4 bases, and 7 bases had no gene match. The germline CDR1 and CDR2 sequences are SGDLS and YYNGEE. CDR3 bases: TGTGCCAGCAGCACGGGACTAGGGTTTAATGAGCAGTTCTTC. It is translated as CASSTGLGFNEQFF.

This clone came up a few times. This chain links TRBV2 with TRBJ1-1; TRBD1 agrees at 7 bases. V dropped 4 bases and J dropped 4; count of bases not matched to a gene: 9. The germline V gene has CDR1 SNHLY and CDR2 FYNNEI. The CDR3 spans 15 residues. In nucleotides, the CDR3 is TGTGCCAGCAGTGCCTTCCAGGGGGTAGGCACTGAAGCTTTCTTT. Protein product: CASSAFQGVGTEAFF.